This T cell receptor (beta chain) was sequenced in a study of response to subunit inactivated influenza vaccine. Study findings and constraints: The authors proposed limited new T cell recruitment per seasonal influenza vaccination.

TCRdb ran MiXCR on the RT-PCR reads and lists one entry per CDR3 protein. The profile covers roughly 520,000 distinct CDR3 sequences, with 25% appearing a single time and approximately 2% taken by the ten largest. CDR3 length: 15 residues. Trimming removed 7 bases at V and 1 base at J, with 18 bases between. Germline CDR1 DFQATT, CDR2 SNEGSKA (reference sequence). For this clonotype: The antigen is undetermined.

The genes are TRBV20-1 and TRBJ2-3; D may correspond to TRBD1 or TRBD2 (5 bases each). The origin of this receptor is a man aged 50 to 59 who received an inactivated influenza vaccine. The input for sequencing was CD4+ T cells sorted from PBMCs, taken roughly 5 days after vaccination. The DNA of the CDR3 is TGCAGTGGTGGGGACCTCCCCGCGGGCACAGATACGCAGTATTTT. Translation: CSGGDLPAGTDTQYF.